This note documents a single T cell receptor (beta chain) sequence. Antigen: not known. CDR1 is DFQATT, CDR2 SNEGSKA, per germline (reference sequence). Trimming took 3 bases from V and 3 from J, leaving 18 bases between them. The CDR3 consists of 16 residues. These data are taken from a study of CD8 T cells in Susac syndrome. About the study: The Susac syndrome patients were therapy-naive, on corticosteroids, or on intravenous immunoglobulin alone at blood draw.

Study-wide results and limits: It was acknowledged by the study that relatively few individuals were included in its TCR sequencing and HLA analysis.

An amount of RNA that ranged from 0.5 to 1 ug was reverse transcribed with random hexamers. In TCRdb, the immunoSEQ multiplex PCR reads were re-called with MiXCR into one record per CDR3 protein. The sample includes about 150,000 distinct CDR3 sequences, 95% of them seen just once. This TCR was recovered from a human donor with Susac syndrome. This rearrangement joins TRBV20-1 to TRBJ1-5, with D perhaps TRBD1 (5 bases). The sequencing sample was made of CD4+ T cells from PBMCs. DNA of the CDR3: TGCAGTGCTAGTGACCAAATGGGGCGCTCCAATCAGCCCCAGCATTTT. Protein: CSASDQMGRSNQPQHF.